The next 5 T cell receptor beta chains were all read from a single sample in a study of beta chain features in type 1 diabetes. As every portion of the isolated RNA was reverse transcribed, the sequencing read expressed TCRB transcripts. The method was immunoSEQ multiplex PCR; TCRdb's version includes in-frame clones alone and lacks a portion of them. The sample carries 200,000 to 250,000 clones, under 13% recorded once. Specimen: central memory CD4+ T cells from blood. The receptors originated from a man aged 18 to 35 in good health.

In this sample, this clone turned up a few times. The chain has TRBV7-9 and TRBJ1-1; no clear D gene. CDR3 size: 13 residues. Germline CDR1 and CDR2: SEHNR and FQNEAQ (reference sequence). With 5 bases removed from V and 1 base from J, the gap between germline ends came to 8 bases. The CDR3 DNA reads TGTGCCAGCAGCGCAACCCAGAACACTGAAGCTTTCTTT. This codes for CASSATQNTEAFF.

The sample holds a few counts of this clone. The V and J genes are TRBV5-4 and TRBJ2-4; weak D call: TRBD2 (7 bases). V lost 1 base and J lost 1, with 12 bases in between. Germline V gives CDR1 SGHNT, CDR2 YYREEE (reference sequence). The CDR3 extends over 16 amino acids. The CDR3 here is CASSLRGGKAKNIQYF. CDR3 sequence (DNA): TGTGCCAGCAGCTTGCGCGGGGGCAAGGCCAAAAACATTCAGTACTTC.

This clone has just a few counts. The chain links TRBV28 to TRBJ2-1; D unclear. CDR1 MDHEN and CDR2 SYDVKM come from the germline V gene. Trimming took off 6 bases at V and 0 bases at J, with 21 bases between the two ends. The length of the CDR3 is 18 residues. The DNA for the CDR3 is TGTGCCAGCAGGTTCTCCTTACACGGCAGCTTCTCCTACAATGAGCAGTTCTTC. Its protein product is CASRFSLHGSFSYNEQFF.

This chain joins TRBV4-3 and TRBJ2-3; TRBD2 matches 12 bases. Losses at the gene ends were 11 bases for V and 6 bases for J; bases not matched to a gene: 9. CDR3 size: 14 residues. From germline, CDR1 is LGHNA and CDR2 YSLEER. CDR3 sequence reads: CASGTSGRWDTQYF. CDR3 nucleotides: TGCGCCTCGGGAACTAGCGGGAGGTGGGATACGCAGTATTTT.

Only a few counts were recorded for this clone. The chain employs TRBV7-8 and TRBJ2-2; no firm D call. The V end lost 0 bases, the J end lost 1 base, and 9 bases lay between the germline ends. CDR1 is SGHVS and CDR2 is FQNEAQ in the germline V gene. The CDR3 extends over 16 amino acids. CDR3 in amino acids: CASSLARLENTGELFF. The CDR3, as DNA: TGTGCCAGCAGCTTAGCTCGACTCGAGAACACCGGGGAGCTGTTTTTT.